The rows below give T cell receptor beta chains drawn from one sample of a study of T cell responses to AZD1222 COVID-19 vaccine. Sequencing used immunoSEQ multiplex PCR; TCRdb keeps in-frame clones, though not all of them. The sample consists of some 130,000 clones, 75% to 95% of them appearing once. The sequences come from peripheral blood, collected 28 days after the second AZD1222 dose. These receptors all come from an adult who received the AZD1222 COVID-19 vaccine. Each CDR3 is given with its conserved first and last residue. The D gene is left open where the match is weak. The size entry is marked missing in some rows and otherwise reads once, few, many or a size class.

J gene: TRBJ1-3
V gene: TRBV5-1
clone size: -
D gene: -
CDR3 length: 16
CDR3 DNA: TGCGCCAGCAGCTTAACAGGGCCGTTCTCTGGAAACACCATATATTTT
CDR3 protein: CASSLTGPFSGNTIYF

J gene: TRBJ1-2
V gene: TRBV18
clone size: -
D gene: -
CDR3 length: 14
CDR3 DNA: TGTGCCAGCTCACGGGACTCGAGTAACTATGGCTACACCTTC
CDR3 protein: CASSRDSSNYGYTF

J gene: TRBJ1-2
V gene: TRBV6-5
clone size: -
D gene: TRBD1
CDR3 length: 15
CDR3 DNA: TGTGCCAGCAGAGCTACCGGGACAGGGGTCTATGGCTACACCTTC
CDR3 protein: CASRATGTGVYGYTF

J gene: TRBJ1-1
V gene: TRBV6-5
clone size: -
D gene: -
CDR3 length: 11
CDR3 DNA: TGTGCCAGCAGACAGAACACTGAAGCTTTCTTT
CDR3 protein: CASRQNTEAFF

J gene: TRBJ2-1
V gene: TRBV2
clone size: once
D gene: -
CDR3 length: 16
CDR3 DNA: TGTGCCAGCAGTATTCTGGGTCGAGTCTCTTACAATGAGCAGTTCTTC
CDR3 protein: CASSILGRVSYNEQFF

J gene: TRBJ1-3
V gene: TRBV28
clone size: -
D gene: -
CDR3 length: 14
CDR3 DNA: TGTGCCAGCAGCCCCACGGTCGGAGGAAACACCATATATTTT
CDR3 protein: CASSPTVGGNTIYF

J gene: TRBJ2-3
V gene: TRBV29-1
clone size: -
D gene: -
CDR3 length: 15
CDR3 DNA: TGCAGCGCAACCTCTCCCTGGGGGGGGCTGCCGAGGAAGTATTTT
CDR3 protein: CSATSPWGGLPRKYF

J gene: TRBJ1-2
V gene: TRBV7-9
clone size: -
D gene: -
CDR3 length: 15
CDR3 DNA: TGTGCCAGCAGCCCCCCAGGCCGGCTTCGCTATGGCTACACCTTC
CDR3 protein: CASSPPGRLRYGYTF

J gene: TRBJ1-1
V gene: TRBV12-3/TRBV12-4
clone size: -
D gene: TRBD1
CDR3 length: 13
CDR3 DNA: TGTGCCAGCACCAGACAGGGGAACACTGAAGCTTTCTTT
CDR3 protein: CASTRQGNTEAFF

J gene: TRBJ2-1
V gene: TRBV29-1
clone size: -
D gene: TRBD1
CDR3 length: 14
CDR3 DNA: TGCAGCGCCGGCGGGGGACAGGGGGCCAATGAGCAGTTCTTC
CDR3 protein: CSAGGGQGANEQFF